One and the same sample provided the 24 T cell receptor beta chains below, sequenced in a study of T cells in Graves' hyperthyroidism and ophthalmopathy. Amplified regions were TCR beta CDR3 sequences from RNA transcripts. Using the HTBI primer set, a first-round RT-PCR was run on the TCR CDR3. TCRdb recomputed calls from the multiplex PCR reads with MiXCR, one row per CDR3 protein. The sample gives some 500,000 distinct CDR3 sequences, around a quarter of which show up once; roughly 10% is in the top ten. Material: blood. The receptors were sampled from a young woman with Graves' ophthalmopathy.

This clonotype was recorded many times. The chain combines TRBV2 with TRBJ1-1, with D unclear. The CDR3 totals 12 residues. Trimming pared 4 bases from V and 3 bases from J, leaving 6 bases between. Germline values: CDR1 SNHLY, CDR2 FYNNEI. The CDR3 DNA sequence: TGTGCCAGCAGTGGGACGCACACTGAAGCTTTCTTT. The encoded protein is CASSGTHTEAFF. Full variable domain (remainder filled in from reference TRBV2 and TRBJ1-1): EPEVTQTPSHQVTQMGQEVILRCVPISNHLYFYWYRQILGQKVEFLVSFYNNEISEKSEIFDDQFSVERPDGSNFTLKIRSTKLEDSAMYFCASSGTHTEAFFGQGTRLTVV.

In its sample, this clonotype was seen a few times. This chain uses TRBV12-5 with TRBJ1-1; tentative D call: TRBD1 (6 bases). V was cut by 4 bases and J by 5 bases, with 20 bases left in between. There are 16 residues in the CDR3. Germline CDR1 reads LGHNT; CDR2 reads FRNRAP. Here the CDR3 DNA reads TGTGCTAGTGGTTCCTCCGGGGGCGGGGTAGGGACTGAAGCTTTCTTT. Its translation is CASGSSGGGVGTEAFF.

The chain uses TRBV20-1 and TRBJ2-4, with D possibly being TRBD1 (6 bases). Trimming shortened V by 0 bases and J by 5 bases, and 14 bases separated the two germline ends. Germline CDR1 DFQATT, CDR2 SNEGSKA (reference sequence). CDR3 length equals 15 residues. The CDR3 loop reads CSARDSQGMENIQYF. Written as DNA, the CDR3 is TGCAGTGCTAGAGATTCCCAGGGGATGGAAAACATTCAGTACTTC.

This clonotype has only a few counts. The CDR3 DNA reads as TGTGCCTGGAGTGGATCGTTCATGAACACTGAAGCTTTCTTT. It encodes CAWSGSFMNTEAFF. This chain uses TRBV30 with TRBJ1-1; D not resolved. V was clipped by 1 base and J by 0 bases, with 9 bases between them. This CDR3 comprises 14 residues. Germline V lookup: CDR1 GTSNPN, CDR2 SVGIG (reference sequence). Drawing the rest from reference TRBV30 and TRBJ1-1, the complete variable domain is SQTIHQWPATLVQPVGSPLSLECTVEGTSNPNLYWYRQAAGRGLQLLFYSVGIGQISSEVPQNLSASRPQDRQFILSSKKLLLSDSGFYLCAWSGSFMNTEAFFGQGTRLTVV.

This clonotype was detected ten times or more. The chain carries TRBV6-1 and TRBJ1-1; D call uncertain. This CDR3 comprises 11 residues. Trimming took off 7 bases at V and 1 base at J, with 4 bases between the two ends. Germline CDR1 MNHNS, CDR2 SASEGT. CDR3 loop: CASKWNTEAFF. In DNA, the CDR3 is TGTGCCAGCAAGTGGAACACTGAAGCTTTCTTT.

This clonotype occurred many times. V is TRBV12-3 or TRBV12-4 and J is TRBJ1-6, with TRBD1 identical over 7 bases. This CDR3 comprises 16 residues. The J segment lost 7 bases and the V segment lost 2 bases, leaving 8 bases of the junction unmatched. CDR3 sequence reads: CASSLRRVGGNSPLHF. In DNA form, the CDR3 reads TGTGCCAGCAGTTTACGTCGGGTAGGGGGCAATTCACCCCTCCACTTT.

This clonotype was recorded a few times. V gene TRBV6-1 combines with J gene TRBJ1-2, with a weak D call TRBD1 (5 bases). The germline gives CDR1 MNHNS, CDR2 SASEGT. Trimming removed 2 bases at V and 0 bases at J, with 10 bases between. The CDR3 is 15 amino acids. The CDR3 coding sequence is TGTGCCAGCAGTGAATATAAAGGGGCTAACTATGGCTACACCTTC. This encodes CASSEYKGANYGYTF.

In its sample, this clonotype was seen many times. The chain recombines TRBV6-1 with TRBJ1-1; 8 bases line up with TRBD1. The germline gives CDR1 MNHNS, CDR2 SASEGT. Trimming cost V 7 bases and J 3 bases; bases outside gene matches: 7. There are 14 residues in the CDR3. CDR3 bases: TGTGCCAGCACACAGGGGGACCCTCACACTGAAGCTTTCTTT. Residues: CASTQGDPHTEAFF.

The chain couples TRBV20-1 to TRBJ1-5; 7 bases line up with TRBD1. The CDR3 spans 14 residues. V shed 0 bases and J 1 base; nucleotides not matched to a gene: 0. The germline V gene has CDR1 DFQATT and CDR2 SNEGSKA (reference sequence). CDR3 region: CSAREGQSNQPQHF. DNA for the CDR3: TGCAGTGCTAGAGAGGGACAGAGCAATCAGCCCCAGCATTTT.

Many counts were recorded for this clonotype. The chain carries TRBV11-2 and TRBJ1-5, with a weak D call TRBD1 (6 bases). V dropped 1 base and J dropped 0 bases, with 10 bases sitting between them. The CDR3 has 16 amino acids. Germline loops: CDR1 SGHAT, CDR2 FQNNGV. The CDR3 DNA is TGTGCCAGCAGCTTAGGGACAGTAAATAGCAATCAGCCCCAGCATTTT. Its protein product is CASSLGTVNSNQPQHF.

This clonotype was seen repeatedly, ten times or more. CDR3 DNA sequence: TGTGCCAGCAGCCAAGACAAGCAAGGTCCCCCGAGCACCGGGGAGCTGTTTTTT. Protein product: CASSQDKQGPPSTGELFF. The chain employs TRBV4-2 and TRBJ2-2; D is unresolved. V dropped 0 bases and J dropped 4 bases, with 18 bases sitting between them. The CDR3 extends over 18 amino acids. CDR1 and CDR2 from the germline V gene are LGHNA and YNFKEQ.

At least ten counts were recorded for this clonotype. V usage is TRBV10-1 and J usage is TRBJ2-5; D not resolved. The CDR3 loop spans 12 amino acids. Trimming took 8 bases from V and 5 from J, leaving 12 bases between them. Germline CDR1 WNHNN, CDR2 SYGVQD (reference sequence). The CDR3 DNA is TGCGCCAGCGGTACTACCTGGGAGACCCAGTACTTC. Residues: CASGTTWETQYF.

This clonotype was recorded at least ten times. J is TRBJ2-7 and V is TRBV9, with no clear D. CDR3 length equals 15 residues. The germline V and J ends were trimmed by 3 bases and 6 bases, with 19 bases remaining between them. CDR1 and CDR2 (germline): SGDLS, YYNGEE. The CDR3 DNA is TGTGCCAGCAGCGCAGACCCGACCGAGTTTGCCGAGCAGTACTTC. Its protein is CASSADPTEFAEQYF.

This clonotype was counted many times. This rearrangement joins TRBV20-1 to TRBJ1-2; unclear D gene. Deletions cut 4 bases from V and 6 bases from J, with 15 bases between. This CDR3 has 13 residues. The germline CDR1 and CDR2 sequences are DFQATT and SNEGSKA (reference sequence). The CDR3 here is CSAIDSAGDGYTF. The CDR3 coding sequence is TGCAGTGCTATCGATTCGGCAGGAGATGGCTACACCTTC.

This clonotype occurred a few times. The chain joins TRBV6-5 to TRBJ1-1; D gene unclear. The CDR3 covers 15 residues. The V gene lost 2 bases and the J gene lost 1 base, with 11 bases spanning the gap. CDR1 is MNHEY, CDR2 SVGAGI, per germline. The CDR3 spells CASSYGRVGNTEAFF. CDR3 bases: TGTGCCAGCAGTTACGGGAGGGTGGGGAACACTGAAGCTTTCTTT.

The chain combines TRBV7-9 with TRBJ2-7, with 8 nucleotides matching TRBD2. Germline loops: CDR1 SEHNR, CDR2 FQNEAQ (reference sequence). This CDR3 region has 14 residues. V dropped 4 bases and J dropped 5; count of bases not matched to a gene: 7. The CDR3: CASSSRGGFNEQYF. CDR3 nucleotides: TGTGCCAGCAGCTCCCGGGGGGGGTTCAACGAGCAGTACTTC.

The rearrangement links TRBV27 to TRBJ2-7, with TRBD2 matching over 9 bases. V lost 0 bases, J lost 2 bases, and 8 bases stayed unmatched. In germline, CDR1 is MNHEY, CDR2 SMNVEV (reference sequence). The CDR3 extends over 17 amino acids. The DNA of the CDR3 is TGTGCCAGCAGTTTATCCCCACGGACTAGCGAGACCTACGAGCAGTACTTC. It yields the protein CASSLSPRTSETYEQYF.

The table lists this clonotype with many counts. This sequence joins TRBV14 and TRBJ2-5; D uncertain. Looked up from germline, CDR1 is SGHDN and CDR2 is FVKESK. The CDR3 is made up of 14 amino acids. Trimming stripped 1 base from V and 2 bases from J, with 8 bases between. This CDR3 reads CASSQVSRQETQYF. The CDR3 region has the DNA TGTGCCAGCAGCCAAGTTTCGAGGCAAGAGACCCAGTACTTC. The entire variable domain, with the rest obtained from reference TRBV14 and TRBJ2-5, is as follows: EAGVTQFPSHSVIEKGQTVTLRCDPISGHDNLYWYRRVMGKEIKFLLHFVKESKQDESGMPNNRFLAERTGGTYSTLKVQPAELEDSGVYFCASSQVSRQETQYFGPGTRLLVL.

A word on this clonotype: A read error may explain this, as a much larger clone is one base away. The chain joins TRBV7-3 to TRBJ1-1; 12 bases are shared with TRBD1. Germline CDR1 is SGHTA and CDR2 is FQGTGA. The CDR3 has 16 residues. In DNA form, the CDR3 reads TGTGCCAGCAGCTCAACCCCCGGGACAGGGGGCACTGATGCTTTCTTT. This sequence encodes CASSSTPGTGGTDAFF.

CDR3 sequence reads: CASTGGTSGPRDEQYF. CDR3 nucleotides: TGTGCCAGCACTGGGGGGACTAGCGGGCCGAGGGACGAGCAGTACTTC. This chain connects TRBV12-3 or TRBV12-4 to TRBJ2-7; TRBD2 matches 12 bases. The CDR3 sequence is 16 residues long. Trimming took 7 bases from V and 5 from J; bases not matched to a gene: 12.

The gene calls are TRBV7-2 and TRBJ1-1; TRBD1 aligns across 7 bases. The CDR3 totals 14 residues. Germline V gene lookup returns CDR1 SGHTA and CDR2 FQGNSA. Trimming at V came to 6 bases and at J to 4 bases, leaving 8 bases not matched to a gene. CDR3 loop: CASRLTGFATEAFF. CDR3 DNA sequence: TGTGCCAGCAGGTTGACAGGGTTTGCCACTGAAGCTTTCTTT.

This clonotype was recorded many times. The rearrangement links TRBV30 to TRBJ2-7, with D possibly being TRBD2 (5 bases). The CDR3 sequence is 12 residues long. V lost 3 bases and J 1 base, leaving 7 bases between the germline ends. The germline gives CDR1 GTSNPN, CDR2 SVGIG (reference sequence). The CDR3 here is CAWREASYEQYF. CDR3 in DNA: TGTGCCTGGAGGGAGGCATCCTACGAGCAGTACTTC.

This clonotype occurred many times. The chain employs TRBV29-1 and TRBJ1-2; D is uncertain. Germline V gene data show CDR1 as SQVTM and CDR2 as ANQGSEA. The ends were cut back, 3 bases at V and 7 bases at J, with 15 bases in the middle. CDR3 length: 13 residues. In DNA, the CDR3 is TGCAGCGTTGATTTCGACGTTTCAGCTGGCTACACCTTC. Translating it yields CSVDFDVSAGYTF. The entire variable domain, with the rest obtained from reference TRBV29-1 and TRBJ1-2, is as follows: SAVISQKPSRDICQRGTSLTIQCQVDSQVTMMFWYRQQPGQSLTLIATANQGSEATYESGFVIDKFPISRPNLTFSTLTVSNMSPEDSSIYLCSVDFDVSAGYTFGSGTRLTVV.

This clonotype was seen at least ten times. The genes are TRBV18 and TRBJ1-5, with 9 positions matching TRBD1. V gave up 5 bases and J gave up 8 bases; unmatched junction bases: 7. Germline loops: CDR1 KGHSH, CDR2 LQKENI. This CDR3 is 14 amino acids long. The CDR3 spells CASSANRGLEPQHF. DNA for the CDR3: TGTGCCAGCTCAGCGAACAGGGGGCTGGAGCCCCAGCATTTT.